Sequencing of this T cell receptor beta chain was carried out in a study of shared clonotypes between healthy human individuals. The repertoire was sequenced with immunoSEQ multiplex PCR; TCRdb's copy has only in-frame clones and lacks some. In the table there are roughly 650,000 clones, 95% to 98% of which are singletons. Between the trimmed V and J ends, which lost 5 bases and 0 bases, there was a span of 10 bases. This CDR3 contains 15 residues. The germline CDR1 and CDR2 sequences are SEHNR and FQNEAQ (reference sequence). The TCR sequence derives from a woman aged 25 to 39 in good health. The specimen was naive CD4+ T cells sorted from blood. Subset reported: CD45RA+ positively selected. The chain is built from TRBV7-9 and TRBJ2-2, with D possibly TRBD1 on 6 matching bases. CDR3 loop: CASSVRTANTGELFF. CDR3 nucleotides: TGTGCCAGCAGCGTGAGGACAGCGAACACCGGGGAGCTGTTTTTT.